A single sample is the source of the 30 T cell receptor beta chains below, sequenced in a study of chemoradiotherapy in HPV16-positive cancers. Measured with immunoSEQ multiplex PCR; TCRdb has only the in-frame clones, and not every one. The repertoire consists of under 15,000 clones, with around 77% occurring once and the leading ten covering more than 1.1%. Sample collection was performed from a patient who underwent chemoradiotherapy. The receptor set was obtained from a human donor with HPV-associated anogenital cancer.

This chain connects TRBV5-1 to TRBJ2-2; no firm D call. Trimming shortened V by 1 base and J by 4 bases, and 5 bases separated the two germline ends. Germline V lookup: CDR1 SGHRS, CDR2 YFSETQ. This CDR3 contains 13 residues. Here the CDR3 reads CASSLSGTGELFF. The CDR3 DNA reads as TGCGCCAGCAGCTTGTCCGGCACCGGGGAGCTGTTTTTT. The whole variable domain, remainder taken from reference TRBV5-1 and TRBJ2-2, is KAGVTQTPRYLIKTRGQQVTLSCSPISGHRSVSWYQQTPGQGLQFLFEYFSETQRNKGNFPGRFSGRQFSNSRSEMNVSTLELGDSALYLCASSLSGTGELFFGEGSRLTVL.

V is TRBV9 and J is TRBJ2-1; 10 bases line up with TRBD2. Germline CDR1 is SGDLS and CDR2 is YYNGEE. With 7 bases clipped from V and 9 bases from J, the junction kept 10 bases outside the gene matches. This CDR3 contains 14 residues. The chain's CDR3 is CASAPSGGALEQFF. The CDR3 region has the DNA TGTGCCAGCGCCCCCAGCGGGGGGGCCCTTGAGCAGTTCTTC.

CDR3 protein: CASGVAVNYGYTF. The CDR3 DNA reads as TGTGCCAGTGGGGTTGCCGTGAACTATGGCTACACCTTC. The chain has TRBV19 and TRBJ1-2; D remains ambiguous. Germline V gene lookup returns CDR1 LNHDA and CDR2 SQIVND (reference sequence). Deletions cut 8 bases from V and 2 bases from J, with 12 bases between. The CDR3 loop spans 13 amino acids. The entire variable domain, with the rest obtained from reference TRBV19 and TRBJ1-2, is as follows: DGGITQSPKYLFRKEGQNVTLSCEQNLNHDAMYWYRQDPGQGLRLIYYSQIVNDFQKGDIAEGYSVSREKKESFPLTVTSAQKNPTAFYLCASGVAVNYGYTFGSGTRLTVV.

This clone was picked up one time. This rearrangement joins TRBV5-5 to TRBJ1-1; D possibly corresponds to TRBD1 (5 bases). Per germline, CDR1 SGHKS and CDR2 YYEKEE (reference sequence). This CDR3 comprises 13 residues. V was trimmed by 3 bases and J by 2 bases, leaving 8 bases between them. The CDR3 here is CASSWGGNTEAFF. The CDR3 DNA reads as TGTGCCAGCAGCTGGGGCGGAAACACTGAAGCTTTCTTT.

CDR3: CASSIRQGNSNQPQHF. CDR3 DNA sequence: TGTGCCAGTAGTATAAGACAGGGAAACAGCAATCAGCCCCAGCATTTT. The chain links TRBV19 to TRBJ1-5; 7 bases map to TRBD1. This CDR3 region has 16 residues. The V gene end was trimmed by 2 bases and the J gene end by 1 base; junction bases not matched to a gene: 5. Germline values: CDR1 LNHDA, CDR2 SQIVND (reference sequence). The full variable domain, completed using reference TRBV19 and TRBJ1-5, is DGGITQSPKYLFRKEGQNVTLSCEQNLNHDAMYWYRQDPGQGLRLIYYSQIVNDFQKGDIAEGYSVSREKKESFPLTVTSAQKNPTAFYLCASSIRQGNSNQPQHFGDGTRLSIL.

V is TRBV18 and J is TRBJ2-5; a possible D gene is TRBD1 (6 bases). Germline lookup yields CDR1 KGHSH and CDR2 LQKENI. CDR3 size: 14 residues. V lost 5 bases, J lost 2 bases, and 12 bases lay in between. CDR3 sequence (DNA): TGTGCCAGCTCATCGGACAGTATTCAAGAGACCCAGTACTTC. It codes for CASSSDSIQETQYF.

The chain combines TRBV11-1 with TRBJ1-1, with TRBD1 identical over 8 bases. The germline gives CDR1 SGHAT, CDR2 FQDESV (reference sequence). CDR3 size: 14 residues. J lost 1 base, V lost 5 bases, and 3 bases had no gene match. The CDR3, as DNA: TGTGCCAGCAGCCTACAGGGGGAGAACACTGAAGCTTTCTTT. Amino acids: CASSLQGENTEAFF.

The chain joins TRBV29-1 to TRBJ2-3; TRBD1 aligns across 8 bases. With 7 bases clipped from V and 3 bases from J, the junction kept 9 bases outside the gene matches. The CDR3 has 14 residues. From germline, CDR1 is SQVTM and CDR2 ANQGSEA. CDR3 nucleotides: TGCAGCGCGTACTCAGGGGGCGGGACAGATACGCAGTATTTT. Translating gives CSAYSGGGTDTQYF.

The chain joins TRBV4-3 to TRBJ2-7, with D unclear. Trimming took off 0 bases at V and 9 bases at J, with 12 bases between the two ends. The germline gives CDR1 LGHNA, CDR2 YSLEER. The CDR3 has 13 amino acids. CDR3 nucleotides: TGCGCCAGCAGCCAAGAAGTAGGATCTGGGCAGTACTTC. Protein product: CASSQEVGSGQYF.

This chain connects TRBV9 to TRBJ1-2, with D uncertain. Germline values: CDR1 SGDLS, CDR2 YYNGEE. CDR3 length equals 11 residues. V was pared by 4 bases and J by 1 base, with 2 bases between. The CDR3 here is CASSLNYGYTF. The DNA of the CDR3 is TGTGCCAGCAGCCTTAACTATGGCTACACCTTC.

Written as DNA, the CDR3 is TGTGCCAGCAGCCTTGACGGGGGGGACACAGATACGCAGTATTTT. Protein product: CASSLDGGDTDTQYF. V usage is TRBV7-9 and J usage is TRBJ2-3; the match to TRBD2 covers 8 bases. This CDR3 has 15 residues. The trim removed 5 bases at V and 2 bases at J, leaving 6 bases unmatched. Germline V gives CDR1 SEHNR, CDR2 FQNEAQ (reference sequence). Drawing the rest from reference TRBV7-9 and TRBJ2-3, the complete variable domain is DTGVSQNPRHKITKRGQNVTFRCDPISEHNRLYWYRQTLGQGPEFLTYFQNEAQLEKSRLLSDRFSAERPKGSFSTLEIQRTEQGDSAMYLCASSLDGGDTDTQYFGPGTRLTVL.

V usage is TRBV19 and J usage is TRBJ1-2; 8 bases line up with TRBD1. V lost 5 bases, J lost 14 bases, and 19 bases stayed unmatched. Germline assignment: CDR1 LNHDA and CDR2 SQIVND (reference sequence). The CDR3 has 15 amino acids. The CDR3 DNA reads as TGTGCCAGTAGTCAAACTCCCGGGACAGGAGAGCTTTATACCTTC. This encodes CASSQTPGTGELYTF. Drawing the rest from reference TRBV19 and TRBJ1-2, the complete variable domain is DGGITQSPKYLFRKEGQNVTLSCEQNLNHDAMYWYRQDPGQGLRLIYYSQIVNDFQKGDIAEGYSVSREKKESFPLTVTSAQKNPTAFYLCASSQTPGTGELYTFGSGTRLTVV.

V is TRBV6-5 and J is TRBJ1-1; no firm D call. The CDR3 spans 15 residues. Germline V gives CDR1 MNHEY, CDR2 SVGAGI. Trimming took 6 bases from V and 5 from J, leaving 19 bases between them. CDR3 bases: TGTGCCAGCAGCCCCCAGGTCGGGGTAGGAACTGAAGCTTTCTTT. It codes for CASSPQVGVGTEAFF.

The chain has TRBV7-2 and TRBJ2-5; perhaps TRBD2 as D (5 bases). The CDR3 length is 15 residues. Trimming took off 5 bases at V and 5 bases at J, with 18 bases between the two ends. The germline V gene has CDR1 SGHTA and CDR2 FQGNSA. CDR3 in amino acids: CASSPRQRPPETQYF. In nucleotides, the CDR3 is TGTGCCAGCAGCCCCCGCCAGCGGCCCCCCGAGACCCAGTACTTC.

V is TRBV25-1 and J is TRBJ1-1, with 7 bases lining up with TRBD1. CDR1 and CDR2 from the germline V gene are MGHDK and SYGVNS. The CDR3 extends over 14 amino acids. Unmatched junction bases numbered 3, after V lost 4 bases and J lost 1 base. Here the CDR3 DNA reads TGTGCCAGCAGTGCGGGACAGCCGAACACTGAAGCTTTCTTT. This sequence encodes CASSAGQPNTEAFF.

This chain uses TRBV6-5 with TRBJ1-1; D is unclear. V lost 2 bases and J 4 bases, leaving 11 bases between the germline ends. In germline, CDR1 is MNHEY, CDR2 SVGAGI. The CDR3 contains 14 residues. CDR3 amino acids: CASSYGPGGTEAFF. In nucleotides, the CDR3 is TGTGCCAGCAGTTACGGGCCGGGCGGCACTGAAGCTTTCTTT.

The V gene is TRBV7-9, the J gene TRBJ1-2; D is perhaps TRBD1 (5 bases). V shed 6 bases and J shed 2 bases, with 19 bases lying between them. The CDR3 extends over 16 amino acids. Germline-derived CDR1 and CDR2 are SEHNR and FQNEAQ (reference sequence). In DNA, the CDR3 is TGTGCCAGCAGTAAAACTAGGGACCGACAAAACTATGGCTACACCTTC. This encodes CASSKTRDRQNYGYTF.

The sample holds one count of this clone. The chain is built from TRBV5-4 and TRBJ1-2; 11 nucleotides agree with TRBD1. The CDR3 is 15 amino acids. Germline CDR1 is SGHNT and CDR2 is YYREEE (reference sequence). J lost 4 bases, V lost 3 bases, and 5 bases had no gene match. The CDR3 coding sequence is TGTGCCAGCAGCTCGGTTGGACAGGGGGCCTATGGCTACACCTTC. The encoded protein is CASSSVGQGAYGYTF.

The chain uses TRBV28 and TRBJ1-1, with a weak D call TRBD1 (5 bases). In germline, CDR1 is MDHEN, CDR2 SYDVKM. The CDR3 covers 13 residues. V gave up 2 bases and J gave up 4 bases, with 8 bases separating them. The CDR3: CASSLAGFTEAFF. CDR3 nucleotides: TGTGCCAGCAGTTTAGCAGGGTTCACTGAAGCTTTCTTT.

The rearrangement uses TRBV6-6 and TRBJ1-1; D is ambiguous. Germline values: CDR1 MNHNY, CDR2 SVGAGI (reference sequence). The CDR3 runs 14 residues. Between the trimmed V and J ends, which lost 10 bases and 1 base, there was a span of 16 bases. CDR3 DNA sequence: TGTGCCACCGTCGGGGAGGTTGAGAACACTGAAGCTTTCTTT. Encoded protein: CATVGEVENTEAFF.

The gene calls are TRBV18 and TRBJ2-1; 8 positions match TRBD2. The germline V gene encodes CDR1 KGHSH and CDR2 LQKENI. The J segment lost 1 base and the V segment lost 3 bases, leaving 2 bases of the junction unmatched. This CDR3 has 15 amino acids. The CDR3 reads CASSPASGSYNEQFF. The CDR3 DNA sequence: TGTGCCAGCTCACCGGCTAGCGGGTCCTACAATGAGCAGTTCTTC. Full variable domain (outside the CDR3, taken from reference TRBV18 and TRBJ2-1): NAGVMQNPRHLVRRRGQEARLRCSPMKGHSHVYWYRQLPEEGLKFMVYLQKENIIDESGMPKERFSAEFPKEGPSILRIQQVVRGDSAAYFCASSPASGSYNEQFFGPGTRLTVL.

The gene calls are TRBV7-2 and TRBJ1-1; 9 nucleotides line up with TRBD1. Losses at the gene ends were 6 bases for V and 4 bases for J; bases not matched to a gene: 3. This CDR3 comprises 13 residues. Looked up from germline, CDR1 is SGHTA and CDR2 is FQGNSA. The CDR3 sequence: CASRTTGGTEAFF. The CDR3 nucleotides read TGTGCCAGCAGGACGACAGGGGGCACTGAAGCTTTCTTT. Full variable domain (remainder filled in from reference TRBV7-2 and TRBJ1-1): GAGVSQSPSNKVTEKGKDVELRCDPISGHTALYWYRQSLGQGLEFLIYFQGNSAPDKSGLPSDRFSAERTGGSVSTLTIQRTQQEDSAVYLCASRTTGGTEAFFGQGTRLTVV.

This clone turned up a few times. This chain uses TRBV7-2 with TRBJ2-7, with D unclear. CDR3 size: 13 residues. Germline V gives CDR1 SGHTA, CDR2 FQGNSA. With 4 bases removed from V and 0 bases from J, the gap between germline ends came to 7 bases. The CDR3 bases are TGTGCCAGCAGCTACGCGAGCTCCTACGAGCAGTACTTC. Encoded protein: CASSYASSYEQYF. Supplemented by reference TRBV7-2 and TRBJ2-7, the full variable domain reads GAGVSQSPSNKVTEKGKDVELRCDPISGHTALYWYRQSLGQGLEFLIYFQGNSAPDKSGLPSDRFSAERTGGSVSTLTIQRTQQEDSAVYLCASSYASSYEQYFGPGTRLTVT.

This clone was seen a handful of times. CDR3 amino acids: CASSLGGGGELFF. The CDR3 DNA sequence: TGTGCCAGCAGCTTAGGGGGAGGCGGGGAGCTGTTTTTT. This chain joins TRBV7-3 and TRBJ2-2; possible D gene TRBD2, 6 bases. V gave up 2 bases and J gave up 7 bases, with 8 bases separating them. Germline CDR1 reads SGHTA; CDR2 reads FQGTGA. CDR3 length: 13 amino acids.

The CDR3: CASSPTPIPGRATNYGYTF. CDR3 DNA: TGTGCCAGCAGCCCTACCCCAATACCAGGACGGGCTACTAACTATGGCTACACCTTC. The genes are TRBV5-4 and TRBJ1-2; D unclear. Looked up from germline, CDR1 is SGHNT and CDR2 is YYREEE (reference sequence). Trimming left V 4 bases short and J 0 bases short, with 25 bases between. The CDR3 length is 19 residues.

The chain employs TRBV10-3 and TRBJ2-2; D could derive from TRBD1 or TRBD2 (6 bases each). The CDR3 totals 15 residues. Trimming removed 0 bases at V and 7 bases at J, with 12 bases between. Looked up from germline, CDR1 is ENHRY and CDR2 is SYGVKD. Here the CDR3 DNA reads TGTGCCATCAGTGAGTCCACAGGGAGGATCGGGGAGCTGTTTTTT. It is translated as CAISESTGRIGELFF.

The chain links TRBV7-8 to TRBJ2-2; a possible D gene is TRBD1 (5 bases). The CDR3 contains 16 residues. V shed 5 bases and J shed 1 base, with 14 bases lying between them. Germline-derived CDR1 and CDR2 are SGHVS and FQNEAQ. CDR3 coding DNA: TGTGCCAGCAGCATACTGACAGTGATGAACACCGGGGAGCTGTTTTTT. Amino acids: CASSILTVMNTGELFF.

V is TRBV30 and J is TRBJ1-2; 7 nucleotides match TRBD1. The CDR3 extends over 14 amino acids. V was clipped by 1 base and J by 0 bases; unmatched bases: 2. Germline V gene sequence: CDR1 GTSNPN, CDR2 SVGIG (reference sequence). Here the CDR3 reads CAWSDTGANYGYTF. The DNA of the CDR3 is TGTGCCTGGAGTGACACAGGGGCTAACTATGGCTACACCTTC.

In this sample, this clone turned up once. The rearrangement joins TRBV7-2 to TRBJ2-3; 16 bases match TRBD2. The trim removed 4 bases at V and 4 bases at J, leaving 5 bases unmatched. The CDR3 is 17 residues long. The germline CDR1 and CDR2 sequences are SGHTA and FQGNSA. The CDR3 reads CASSWGLAGGLADTQYF. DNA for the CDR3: TGTGCCAGCAGCTGGGGACTAGCGGGGGGGCTGGCAGATACGCAGTATTTT.

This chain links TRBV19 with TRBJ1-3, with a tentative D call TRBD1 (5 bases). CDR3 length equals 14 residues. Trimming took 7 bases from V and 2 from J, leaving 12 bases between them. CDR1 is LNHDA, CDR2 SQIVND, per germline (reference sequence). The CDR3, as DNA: TGTGCCAGTAACGATCCAGGGACTGGAAACACCATATATTTT. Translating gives CASNDPGTGNTIYF.